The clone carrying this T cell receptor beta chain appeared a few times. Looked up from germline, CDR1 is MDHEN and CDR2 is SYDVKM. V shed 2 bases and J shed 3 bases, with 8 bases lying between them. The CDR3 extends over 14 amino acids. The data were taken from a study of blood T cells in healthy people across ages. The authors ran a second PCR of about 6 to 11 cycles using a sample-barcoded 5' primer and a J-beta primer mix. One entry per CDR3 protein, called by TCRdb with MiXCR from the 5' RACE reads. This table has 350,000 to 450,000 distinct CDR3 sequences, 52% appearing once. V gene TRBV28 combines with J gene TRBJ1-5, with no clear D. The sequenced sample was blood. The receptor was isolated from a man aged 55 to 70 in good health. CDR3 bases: TGTGCCAGCAGTTTAGGTGGTTTCAATCAGCCCCAGCATTTT. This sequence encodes CASSLGGFNQPQHF.